The sequence of this T cell receptor (beta chain) was determined in a study of T cell clonality in common variable immunodeficiency. CDR3 length: 15 amino acids. Germline V lookup: CDR1 MNHNS, CDR2 SASEGT. Heparinized whole blood, roughly 5 to 9 ml, came from each donor. This clone appeared a few times. The sequence runs out 3 residues before the end of the CDR3; the remainder is reconstructed from the germline J gene. Control and CVID samples contributed equal amounts of genomic DNA. Sequencing was performed with immunoSEQ multiplex PCR; in TCRdb, only in-frame clones are kept and a portion is missing. The sample has around 39,000 clones, none seen only once; the top ten hold 3.5% to 4.5%.

Sequences were obtained from peripheral blood mononuclear cells. This sequence was found in a person between 18 and 69 years old in good health. The V and J genes are TRBV6-1 and TRBJ2-3; 7 nucleotides agree with TRBD1. The sequenced CDR3 bases are TGTGCCAGCAGTGGGATAGGGGGCTATGCTCAGCCG. Translation: CASSGIGGYAQP. The full CDR3 sequence reads CASSGIGGYAQPQYF.